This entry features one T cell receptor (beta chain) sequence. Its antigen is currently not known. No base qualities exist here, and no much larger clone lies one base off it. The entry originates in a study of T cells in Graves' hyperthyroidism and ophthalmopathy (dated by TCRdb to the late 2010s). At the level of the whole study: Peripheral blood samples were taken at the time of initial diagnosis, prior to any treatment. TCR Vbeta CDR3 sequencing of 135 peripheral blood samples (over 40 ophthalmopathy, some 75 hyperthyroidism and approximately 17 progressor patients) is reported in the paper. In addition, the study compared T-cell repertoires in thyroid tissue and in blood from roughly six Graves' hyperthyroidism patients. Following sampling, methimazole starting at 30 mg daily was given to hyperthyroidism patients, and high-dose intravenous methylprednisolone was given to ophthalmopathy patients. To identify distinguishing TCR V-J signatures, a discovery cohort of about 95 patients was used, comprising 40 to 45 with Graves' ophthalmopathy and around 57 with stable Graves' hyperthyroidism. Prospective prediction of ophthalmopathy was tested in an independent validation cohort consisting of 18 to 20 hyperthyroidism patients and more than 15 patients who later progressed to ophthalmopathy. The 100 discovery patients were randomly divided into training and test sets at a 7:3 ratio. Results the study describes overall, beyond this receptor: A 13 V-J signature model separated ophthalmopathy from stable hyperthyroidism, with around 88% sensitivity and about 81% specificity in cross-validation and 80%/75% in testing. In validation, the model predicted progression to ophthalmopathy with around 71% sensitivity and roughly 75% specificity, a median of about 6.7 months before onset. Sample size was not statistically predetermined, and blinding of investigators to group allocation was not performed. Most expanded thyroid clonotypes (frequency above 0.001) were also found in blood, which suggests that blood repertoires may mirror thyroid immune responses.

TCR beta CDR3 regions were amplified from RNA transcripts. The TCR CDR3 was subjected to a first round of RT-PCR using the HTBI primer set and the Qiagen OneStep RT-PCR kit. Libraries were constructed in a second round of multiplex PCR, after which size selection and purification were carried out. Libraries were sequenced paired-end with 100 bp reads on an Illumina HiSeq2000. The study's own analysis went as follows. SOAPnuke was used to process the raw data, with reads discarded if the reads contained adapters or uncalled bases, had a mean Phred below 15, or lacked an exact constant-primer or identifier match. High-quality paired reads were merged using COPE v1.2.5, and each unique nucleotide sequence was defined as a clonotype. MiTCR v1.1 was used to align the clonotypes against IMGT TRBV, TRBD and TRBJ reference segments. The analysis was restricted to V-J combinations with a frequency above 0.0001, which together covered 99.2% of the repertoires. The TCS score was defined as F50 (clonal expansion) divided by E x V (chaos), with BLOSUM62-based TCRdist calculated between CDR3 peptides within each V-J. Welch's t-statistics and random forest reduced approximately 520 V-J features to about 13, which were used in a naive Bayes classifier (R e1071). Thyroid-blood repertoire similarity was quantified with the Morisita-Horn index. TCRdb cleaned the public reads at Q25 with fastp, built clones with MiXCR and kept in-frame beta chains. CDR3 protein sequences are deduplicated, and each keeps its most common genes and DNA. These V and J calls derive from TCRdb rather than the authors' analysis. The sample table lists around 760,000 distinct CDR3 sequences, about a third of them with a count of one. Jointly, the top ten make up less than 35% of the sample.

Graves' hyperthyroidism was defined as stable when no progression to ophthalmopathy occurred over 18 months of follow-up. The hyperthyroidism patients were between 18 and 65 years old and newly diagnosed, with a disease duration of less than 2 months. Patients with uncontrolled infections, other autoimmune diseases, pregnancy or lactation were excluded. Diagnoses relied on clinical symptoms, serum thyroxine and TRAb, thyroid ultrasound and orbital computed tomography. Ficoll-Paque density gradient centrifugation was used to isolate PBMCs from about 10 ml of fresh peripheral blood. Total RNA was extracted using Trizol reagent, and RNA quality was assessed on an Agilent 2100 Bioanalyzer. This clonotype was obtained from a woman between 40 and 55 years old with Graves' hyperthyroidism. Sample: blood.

CDR3 region: CSASGTGGSYEQYF. The DNA sequence is given as TGCAGTGCTAGCGGGACAGGGGGCTCCTACGAGCAGTACTTC. The V and J segments used are TRBV20-1 and TRBJ2-7, with 11 middle bases fitting TRBD1. The CDR3 covers 14 residues, taking in both the cysteine and the phenylalanine. The entry retains the CDR3 DNA only, 42 bases that are in frame from base 1. Trimming takes 3 bases off V and 0 bases off J; junction bases not matched to a gene: 1. As encoded in the germline V gene (reference sequence), CDR1 is DFQATT while CDR2 is SNEGSKA.